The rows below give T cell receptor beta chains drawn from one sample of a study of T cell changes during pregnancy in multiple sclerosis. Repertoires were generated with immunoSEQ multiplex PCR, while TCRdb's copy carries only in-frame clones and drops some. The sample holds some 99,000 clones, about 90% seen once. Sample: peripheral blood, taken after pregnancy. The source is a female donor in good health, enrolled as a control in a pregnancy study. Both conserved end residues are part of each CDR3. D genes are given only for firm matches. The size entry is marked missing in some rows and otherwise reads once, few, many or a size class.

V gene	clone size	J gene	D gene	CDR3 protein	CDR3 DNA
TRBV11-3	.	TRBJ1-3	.	CASSLGVSPGNTIYF	TGTGCCAGCAGCTTGGGAGTTTCTCCTGGAAACACCATATATTTT
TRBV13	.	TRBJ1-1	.	CASSLTGSLNTEAFF	TGTGCCAGCAGCCTGACAGGCTCTTTGAACACTGAAGCTTTCTTT
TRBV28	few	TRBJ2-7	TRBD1	CASSLGQGGEQYF	TGTGCCAGCAGTTTGGGACAGGGGGGCGAGCAGTACTTC
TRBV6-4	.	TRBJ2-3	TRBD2	CASSVAGDADTQYF	TGTGCCAGCAGTGTGGCGGGAGATGCAGATACGCAGTATTTT
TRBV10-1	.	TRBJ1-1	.	CASMYQGKYTEAFF	TGCGCCAGCATGTATCAGGGAAAGTACACTGAAGCTTTCTTT
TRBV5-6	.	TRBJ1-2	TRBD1	CASSHPPEGAGYTF	TGTGCCAGCAGCCATCCCCCGGAGGGGGCCGGCTACACCTTC
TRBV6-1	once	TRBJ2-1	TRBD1	CASRQGAGEQFF	TGTGCCAGCAGACAGGGGGCAGGTGAGCAGTTCTTC
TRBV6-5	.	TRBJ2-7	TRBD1	CASSSVGTGGGYEQYF	TGTGCCAGCAGTTCCGTGGGAACAGGGGGAGGTTACGAGCAGTACTTC
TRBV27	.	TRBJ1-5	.	CASSLGSNQPQHF	TGTGCCAGCAGTTTAGGCAGCAATCAGCCCCAGCATTTT
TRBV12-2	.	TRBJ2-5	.	CASRFRLAGTYQETQYF	TGTGCAAGTCGTTTCCGACTAGCGGGAACGTACCAAGAGACCCAGTACTTC
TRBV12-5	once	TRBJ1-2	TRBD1	CASGRGQTRTYGYTF	TGTGCTAGTGGCCGGGGACAGACTAGGACTTATGGCTACACCTTC
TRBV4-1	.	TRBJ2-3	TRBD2	CASSSSGGGTPTDTQYF	TGCGCCAGCAGTAGTTCGGGGGGGGGCACTCCCACAGATACGCAGTATTTT
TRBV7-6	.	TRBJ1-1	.	CASSQGGSGWQGTEAFF	TGTGCCAGCAGCCAGGGTGGGTCGGGATGGCAGGGGACTGAAGCTTTCTTT
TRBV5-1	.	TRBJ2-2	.	CASSTLEFGELFF	TGCGCCAGCAGCACACTAGAGTTCGGGGAGCTGTTTTTT
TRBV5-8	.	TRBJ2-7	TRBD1	CASSRDRGRYEQYF	TGTGCCAGCAGCCGGGACAGGGGGCGGTACGAGCAGTACTTC
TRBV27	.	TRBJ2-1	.	CASSLPDIEQFF	TGTGCCAGCAGTTTACCGGACATTGAGCAGTTCTTC
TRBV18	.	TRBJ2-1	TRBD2	CASSPLPGTSGINEQFF	TGTGCCAGCTCACCCCTCCCGGGGACTAGCGGTATCAATGAGCAGTTCTTC
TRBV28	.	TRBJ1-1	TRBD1	CASSLRQGEAFF	TGTGCCAGCAGCCTAAGACAGGGCGAAGCTTTCTTT